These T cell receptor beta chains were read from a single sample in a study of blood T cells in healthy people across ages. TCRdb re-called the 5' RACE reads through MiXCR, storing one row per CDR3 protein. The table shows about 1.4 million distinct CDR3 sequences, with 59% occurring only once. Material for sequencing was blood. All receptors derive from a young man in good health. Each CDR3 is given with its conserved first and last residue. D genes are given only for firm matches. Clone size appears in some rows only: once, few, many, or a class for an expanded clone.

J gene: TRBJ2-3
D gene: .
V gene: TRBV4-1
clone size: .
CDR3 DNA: TGCGCCAGTCAAGGGGTGATCACGTCCACAGATACGCAGTATTTT
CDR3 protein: CASQGVITSTDTQYF

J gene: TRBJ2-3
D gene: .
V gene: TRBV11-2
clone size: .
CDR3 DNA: TGTGCCAGCAGCTGGGGACGGAGCACAGATACGCAGTATTTT
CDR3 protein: CASSWGRSTDTQYF

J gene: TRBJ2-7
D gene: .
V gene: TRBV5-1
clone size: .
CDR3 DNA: TGCGCCAGCAGCTTGAAGGTATCATCCTACGAGCAGTACTTC
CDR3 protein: CASSLKVSSYEQYF

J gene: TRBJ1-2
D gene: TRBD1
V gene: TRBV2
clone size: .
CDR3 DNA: TGTGCCGGAGAGACAGGGCAGAGCTATGGCTACACCTTC
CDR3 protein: CAGETGQSYGYTF

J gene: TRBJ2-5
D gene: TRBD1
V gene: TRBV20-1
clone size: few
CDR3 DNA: TGCAGTGCTAGAGCCGGGACAGCACAAGAGACCCAGTACTTC
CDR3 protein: CSARAGTAQETQYF

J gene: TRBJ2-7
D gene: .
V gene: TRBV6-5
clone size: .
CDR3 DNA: TGTGCCAGCAGTCCCTTCGGCACCTCCTACGAGCAGTACTTC
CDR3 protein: CASSPFGTSYEQYF

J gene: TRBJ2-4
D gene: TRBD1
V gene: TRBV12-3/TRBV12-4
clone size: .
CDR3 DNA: TGTGCCAGCAGTTTAGCGCGCGACAGGGAATACGGAAACATTCAGTACTTC
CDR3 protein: CASSLARDREYGNIQYF

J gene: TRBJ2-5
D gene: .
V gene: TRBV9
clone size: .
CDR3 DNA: TGTGCCAGCAGCGCGAGGGGAGGAGGAGGGGTCCAAGAGACCCAGTACTTC
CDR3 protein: CASSARGGGGVQETQYF

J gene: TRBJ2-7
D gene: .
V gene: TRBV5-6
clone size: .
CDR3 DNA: TGTGCCAGCAGCTTCGTAGAGTCCGCCGAGCAGTACTTC
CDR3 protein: CASSFVESAEQYF

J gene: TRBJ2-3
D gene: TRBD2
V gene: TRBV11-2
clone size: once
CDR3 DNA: TGTGCCAGCAGCAAGACTAGCGGGGGAGCAGATACGCAGTATTTT
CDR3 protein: CASSKTSGGADTQYF

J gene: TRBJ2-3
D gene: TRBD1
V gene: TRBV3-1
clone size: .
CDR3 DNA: TGTGCCACCGATGCAGGGGGCCGCACAGATACGCAGTATTTT
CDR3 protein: CATDAGGRTDTQYF

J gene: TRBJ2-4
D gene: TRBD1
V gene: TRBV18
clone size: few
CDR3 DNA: TGTGCCAGCTCAGCTGGACAGGGGGGCAACATTCAGTACTTC
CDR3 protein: CASSAGQGGNIQYF

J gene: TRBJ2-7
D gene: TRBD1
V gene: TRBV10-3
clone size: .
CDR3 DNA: TGTGCCACCGTGACAGGGAGCTCCTACGAGCAGTACTTC
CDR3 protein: CATVTGSSYEQYF

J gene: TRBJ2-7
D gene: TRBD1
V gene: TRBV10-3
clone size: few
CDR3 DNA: TGTGCCATCAGTGGCAGCGGACAGGGTAGCTACGAGCAGTACTTC
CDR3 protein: CAISGSGQGSYEQYF

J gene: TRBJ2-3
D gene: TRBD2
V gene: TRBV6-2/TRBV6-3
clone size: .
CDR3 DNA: TGTGCCAGCAAGCGAGCGGGAGCAGATACGCAGTATTTT
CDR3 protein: CASKRAGADTQYF

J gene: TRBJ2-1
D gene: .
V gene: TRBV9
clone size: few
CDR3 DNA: TGTGCCAGCAGCGTAGGGGACACAAATGAGCAGTTCTTC
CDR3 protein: CASSVGDTNEQFF

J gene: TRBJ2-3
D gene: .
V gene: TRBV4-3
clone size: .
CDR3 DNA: TGCGCCAGCAGCCAACGAACGGGGGTTAGAACAGATACGCAGTATTTT
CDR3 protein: CASSQRTGVRTDTQYF

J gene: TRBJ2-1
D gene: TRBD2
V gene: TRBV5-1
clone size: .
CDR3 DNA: TGCGCCAGCAGCGCCCGGGAGGGGGACGGATACAATGAGCAGTTCTTC
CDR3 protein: CASSAREGDGYNEQFF

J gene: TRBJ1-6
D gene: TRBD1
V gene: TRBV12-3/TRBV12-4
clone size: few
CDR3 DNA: TGTGCCAGCAGCCCCCGACAGGGTTATAATTCACCCCTCCACTTT
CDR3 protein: CASSPRQGYNSPLHF

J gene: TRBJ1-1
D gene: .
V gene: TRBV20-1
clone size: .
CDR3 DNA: TGCAGTGCTACTGAAGCTTTCTTT
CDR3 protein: CSATEAFF

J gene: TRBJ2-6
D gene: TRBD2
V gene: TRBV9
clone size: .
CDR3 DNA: TGTGCCAGCAGCAATGGAGACCTAGCGGGTGGGGCCAACGTCCTGACTTTC
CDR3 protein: CASSNGDLAGGANVLTF

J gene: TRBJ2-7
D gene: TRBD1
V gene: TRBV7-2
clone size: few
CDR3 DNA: TGTGCCAGCTCCCCCAACAGGGGCCTCGACGAGCAGTACTTC
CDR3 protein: CASSPNRGLDEQYF

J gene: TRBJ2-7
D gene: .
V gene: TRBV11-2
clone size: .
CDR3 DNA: TGTGCCAGCAGCTTGGGCGTCAGAATTCACGAGCAGTACTTC
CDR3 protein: CASSLGVRIHEQYF